Below, 10 T cell receptor beta chains from the same sample are listed, as sequenced in a study of cytomegalovirus exposure and HLA in healthy donors. 60 Vbeta and 13 Jbeta primers were used in PCR. Sequenced by immunoSEQ multiplex PCR; TCRdb stores in-frame clones only, minus some. The sample has around 200,000 clones; 80% are singletons. Source material: PBMCs. The receptors shown here come from a boy aged 5-17 years in good health and CMV-seronegative.

Only a few counts were recorded for this clone. The chain uses TRBV2 and TRBJ2-7, with TRBD1 matching 7 bases. The CDR3 has 14 residues. Trimming took 8 bases from V and 4 from J; bases not matched to a gene: 11. From germline, CDR1 is SNHLY and CDR2 FYNNEI. CDR3 region: CASGSGQESYEQYF. The CDR3 nucleotides read TGTGCCAGCGGAAGCGGACAGGAGAGTTACGAGCAGTACTTC.

V and J are TRBV29-1 and TRBJ2-7; 7 nucleotides agree with TRBD1. After removal of 6 bases from V and 2 bases from J, the junction contained 4 bases not matched to a gene. This CDR3 region has 12 residues. Germline V gene lookup returns CDR1 SQVTM and CDR2 ANQGSEA. The CDR3 here is CSVKTGPYEQYF. Written as DNA, the CDR3 is TGCAGCGTGAAGACAGGGCCCTACGAGCAGTACTTC.

The table lists this clone with a count of one. J is TRBJ2-2 and V is TRBV29-1; maybe TRBD1 (5 bases). Trimming left V 6 bases short and J 1 base short, with 12 bases between. CDR1 SQVTM and CDR2 ANQGSEA come from the germline V gene. The CDR3 totals 14 residues. CDR3 residues: CSVTITGNTGELFF. CDR3 nucleotides: TGCAGCGTAACAATAACAGGGAACACCGGGGAGCTGTTTTTT.

This chain uses TRBV29-1 with TRBJ1-1; 8 nucleotides align to TRBD1. This CDR3 is 18 amino acids long. V gave up 6 bases and J gave up 6 bases; unmatched junction bases: 24. From germline, CDR1 is SQVTM and CDR2 ANQGSEA. The CDR3 DNA follows: TGCAGCGTGTATTACTCCGGGACAGGATTACCATCCGTCGCTGAAGCTTTCTTT. Translating it yields CSVYYSGTGLPSVAEAFF.

This chain uses TRBV19 with TRBJ1-1; D is unresolved. The germline V gene has CDR1 LNHDA and CDR2 SQIVND (reference sequence). Trimming cost V 3 bases and J 3 bases, with 23 bases left between them. The length of the CDR3 is 18 residues. The CDR3 DNA follows: TGTGCCAGTAGTATCGGTCGTCACATTCGGGCGGGATACACTGAAGCTTTCTTT. It yields the protein CASSIGRHIRAGYTEAFF.

The rearrangement uses TRBV5-5 and TRBJ2-3, with D possibly TRBD1 on 6 matching bases. The germline CDR1 and CDR2 sequences are SGHKS and YYEKEE (reference sequence). V gave up 5 bases and J gave up 0 bases, with 13 bases separating them. This CDR3 region has 15 residues. The CDR3 is CASSYRTDSTDTQYF. DNA for the CDR3: TGTGCCAGCAGTTATAGGACAGACAGCACAGATACGCAGTATTTT.

This clone showed up just once. This rearrangement joins TRBV12-5 to TRBJ1-3, with TRBD1 matching 7 bases. Germline loops: CDR1 LGHNT, CDR2 FRNRAP. With V trimmed by 4 bases and J by 4 bases, 19 bases remained unmatched. CDR3 length equals 19 residues. The CDR3 loop is CASGYSDRFHGWGGNTIYF. CDR3 in DNA: TGTGCTAGTGGTTACTCGGACAGGTTTCATGGGTGGGGGGGAAACACCATATATTTT.

The V gene is TRBV9, the J gene TRBJ1-1, with D unresolved. Germline V gene sequence: CDR1 SGDLS, CDR2 YYNGEE. V gave up 0 bases and J gave up 0 bases, with 9 bases separating them. The CDR3 spans 15 residues. The CDR3 region has the DNA TGTGCCAGCAGCGTAGGGGCAGAGATGAACACTGAAGCTTTCTTT. It codes for CASSVGAEMNTEAFF. The complete variable domain, with remaining parts taken from reference TRBV9 and TRBJ1-1, reads DSGVTQTPKHLITATGQRVTLRCSPRSGDLSVYWYQQSLDQGLQFLIQYYNGEERAKGNILERFSAQQFPDLHSELNLSSLELGDSALYFCASSVGAEMNTEAFFGQGTRLTVV.

CDR3 protein: CASSLESGARAYGYTF. DNA of the CDR3: TGTGCCAGCAGCTTGGAATCAGGGGCCAGGGCCTATGGCTACACCTTC. The rearrangement uses TRBV7-6 and TRBJ1-2; perhaps TRBD1 as D (6 bases). Trimming stripped 3 bases from V and 4 bases from J, with 18 bases between. CDR3 length equals 16 residues. Per the germline V gene, CDR1 is SGHVS and CDR2 is FNYEAQ.

This clone was observed a few times. The chain combines TRBV11-3 with TRBJ2-2; D ambiguous. The V end was cut by 2 bases, the J end by 4 bases, with 8 bases between. The CDR3 consists of 14 residues. In germline, CDR1 is SGHNT, CDR2 YENEEA. The CDR3 region is CASSLRSTTGELFF. The DNA of the CDR3 is TGTGCCAGCAGCTTACGGAGTACCACCGGGGAGCTGTTTTTT.